One sample yielded the 14 T cell receptor beta chains listed below, sequenced in a study of cytomegalovirus exposure and HLA in healthy donors. 13 Jbeta primers and 60 Vbeta primers were used for the PCR. Assay: immunoSEQ multiplex PCR; the TCRdb copy retains only in-frame clones and omits some. Here the sample spans around 180,000 clones, approximately 80% being singletons. The sequencing sample was made of PBMCs. The receptors derive from a woman between 50 and 59 years old in good health and CMV-seronegative.

Here the CDR3 DNA reads TGTGCCAGCAGTTATGGGCGGGGAGGAACCTACGAGCAGTACTTC. Protein product: CASSYGRGGTYEQYF. This chain joins TRBV6-5 and TRBJ2-7; maybe TRBD2 (6 bases). V lost 3 bases and J lost 2, with 14 bases in between. Germline V gene data show CDR1 as MNHEY and CDR2 as SVGAGI. This CDR3 spans 15 amino acids.

V usage is TRBV28 and J usage is TRBJ2-5; possibly TRBD2 for D (6 bases). Germline V gives CDR1 MDHEN, CDR2 SYDVKM. V was trimmed by 5 bases and J by 5 bases, leaving 15 bases between them. The CDR3 extends over 14 amino acids. The CDR3 nucleotides are TGTGCCAGCAGTCTGGGAGGTTCTATGGAGACCCAGTACTTC. Its translation: CASSLGGSMETQYF.

The chain couples TRBV30 to TRBJ1-1, with D uncertain. CDR1 is GTSNPN and CDR2 is SVGIG in the germline V gene (reference sequence). The V end lost 0 bases, the J end lost 4 bases, and 9 bases lay between the germline ends. The CDR3 spans 13 residues. The CDR3 region is CAWSVTPGTEAFF. The CDR3 DNA follows: TGTGCCTGGAGTGTAACTCCGGGCACTGAAGCTTTCTTT.

This chain links TRBV1 with TRBJ1-1. TRBV1 represents a pseudogene. The CDR3 has 16 amino acids. CDR3 bases: TGCACCAGCAGCCATCGAAAGGCATATCGGGGGACTGAAGCTTTCTTT. Its translation is CTSSHRKAYRGTEAFF.

This clone was counted once. J is TRBJ2-3 and V is TRBV12-5, with D possibly matching TRBD1 (6 bases). In germline, CDR1 is LGHNT, CDR2 FRNRAP. This CDR3 comprises 16 residues. V was clipped by 5 bases and J by 2 bases, with 17 bases between them. Here the CDR3 DNA reads TGTGCTAGTGGTGGGGGACCAGGGGAGATCACAGATACGCAGTATTTT. Residues: CASGGGPGEITDTQYF.

V gene TRBV27 combines with J gene TRBJ1-1; D remains unclear. Trimming cost V 8 bases and J 1 base, with 17 bases left between them. Germline V gene data show CDR1 as MNHEY and CDR2 as SMNVEV (reference sequence). The CDR3 totals 15 residues. The CDR3 spells CASPSEEGQNTEAFF. For the CDR3, the DNA is TGTGCCAGCCCTTCAGAGGAGGGCCAGAACACTGAAGCTTTCTTT.

The chain recombines TRBV5-1 with TRBJ2-1, with 7 bases aligning to TRBD2. The CDR3 contains 14 residues. V lost 0 bases to trimming and J lost 4 bases; unmatched junction nucleotides: 1. Germline loops: CDR1 SGHRS, CDR2 YFSETQ. The CDR3 sequence: CASSLGAGYNEQFF. Here the CDR3 DNA reads TGCGCCAGCAGCTTGGGAGCGGGATACAATGAGCAGTTCTTC.

The V call is TRBV18, the J call TRBJ2-2; D perhaps matches TRBD2 (6 bases). This CDR3 region has 14 residues. Germline loops: CDR1 KGHSH, CDR2 LQKENI. Trimming left V 0 bases short and J 7 bases short, with 9 bases between. CDR3 residues: CASSPPASVGELFF. Here the CDR3 DNA reads TGTGCCAGCTCACCACCGGCTAGCGTCGGGGAGCTGTTTTTT.

The V call is TRBV14, the J call TRBJ2-2, with 10 bases that match TRBD1. Trimming removed 2 bases from V and 7 bases from J; junction bases left unmatched: 7. There are 16 residues in the CDR3. Germline assignment: CDR1 SGHDN and CDR2 FVKESK. CDR3 bases: TGTGCCAGCAGCCAACTCGGGACAGGGGTCGTCGGGGAGCTGTTTTTT. Translated: CASSQLGTGVVGELFF.

In this sample, this clone turned up a few times. The V call is TRBV5-1, the J call TRBJ2-3; D may be TRBD2 (6 bases). Germline assignment: CDR1 SGHRS and CDR2 YFSETQ. The CDR3 is made up of 14 amino acids. Trimming pared 7 bases from V and 2 bases from J, leaving 14 bases between. CDR3: CASGDGSFTDTQYF. The CDR3 DNA reads as TGCGCCAGCGGGGACGGGAGCTTCACAGATACGCAGTATTTT.

V usage is TRBV6-5 and J usage is TRBJ1-3; D call uncertain. CDR3 length: 14 residues. CDR1 MNHEY and CDR2 SVGAGI come from the germline V gene. With 2 bases removed from V and 8 bases from J, the gap between germline ends came to 13 bases. CDR3 in DNA: TGTGCCAGCAGTTACCCCGGCCGGGAGGACACCATATATTTT. Its protein product is CASSYPGREDTIYF.

The J gene is TRBJ1-2, the V gene TRBV7-9; 8 bases line up with TRBD1. V shed 5 bases and J 7 bases; nucleotides not matched to a gene: 6. The CDR3 has 13 amino acids. Germline-derived CDR1 and CDR2 are SEHNR and FQNEAQ (reference sequence). For the CDR3, the DNA is TGTGCCAGCAGCCGTGGACAGGGCCGTGGCTACACCTTC. This translates into CASSRGQGRGYTF.

This chain joins TRBV15 and TRBJ1-1, with D perhaps TRBD1 (6 bases). Germline V CDR1 and CDR2: LNHNV, YYDKDF (reference sequence). Trimming took off 0 bases at V and 7 bases at J, with 15 bases between the two ends. There are 15 residues in the CDR3. CDR3 loop: CATSRDSRGEVEAFF. CDR3 bases: TGTGCCACCAGCAGAGATAGCAGGGGCGAAGTTGAAGCTTTCTTT.

This chain uses TRBV13 with TRBJ2-3; no firm D call. There are 12 residues in the CDR3. CDR1 and CDR2 from the germline V gene are PRHDT and FYEKMQ (reference sequence). V lost 5 bases to trimming and J lost 9 bases, with 12 bases between them. CDR3 DNA: TGTGCCAGCAGCCCACTTATGAGCACGCAGTATTTT. Its protein product is CASSPLMSTQYF.